The clone carrying this T cell receptor beta chain came up once. The sample has other DNA sequences that encode this CDR3 too. Trimming took off 0 bases at V and 1 base at J, with 6 bases between the two ends. The CDR3 is 14 amino acids. Germline V CDR1 and CDR2: SGHTS, YDEGEE. These data come from a study of blood T cell repertoires in COVID-19. On the study more broadly: Researchers got acute and convalescent COVID-19 samples from the United States, Italy and Spain.

Per the authors' pipeline: Nucleated cell counts were estimated from reference gene primer amplification. Measured with immunoSEQ multiplex PCR; TCRdb has only the in-frame clones, and not every one. D and trimming come from the DNA, and the V and J calls and clone size come from that table. The table includes around 100,000 clones, more than 75% detected once. The genes are TRBV5-8 and TRBJ2-3; D is unresolved. Sequenced: peripheral blood. This receptor was obtained from a human donor in a cohort sampled during active COVID-19. CDR3 nucleotides: TGTGCCAGCAGCTTGGGTGGCCGCACAGATACGCAGTATTTT. It yields the protein CASSLGGRTDTQYF.